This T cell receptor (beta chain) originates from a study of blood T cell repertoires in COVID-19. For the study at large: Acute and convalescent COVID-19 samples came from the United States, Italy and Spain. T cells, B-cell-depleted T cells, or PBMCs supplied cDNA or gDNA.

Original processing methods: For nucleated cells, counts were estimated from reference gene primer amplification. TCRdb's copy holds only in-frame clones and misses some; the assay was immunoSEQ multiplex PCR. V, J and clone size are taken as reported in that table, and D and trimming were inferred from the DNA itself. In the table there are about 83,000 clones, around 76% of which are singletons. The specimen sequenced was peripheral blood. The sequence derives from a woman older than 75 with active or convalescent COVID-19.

The CDR3 loop is CARGLAGVLYPYNEQFF. The CDR3 nucleotides read TGTGCCAGAGGACTAGCGGGGGTTTTATACCCTTACAATGAGCAGTTCTTC. The chain employs TRBV6-4 and TRBJ2-1, with TRBD2 matching over 13 bases. This CDR3 comprises 17 residues. The trim removed 9 bases at V and 4 bases at J, leaving 12 bases unmatched. Germline V gene sequence: CDR1 MRHNA, CDR2 SNTAGT.